The 12 T cell receptor beta chains reported below all come from one sample, sequenced in a study of CD4 T cells in relation to SARS-CoV-2 and coronaviruses. These TCRs are of unknown antigen specificity. Method: immunoSEQ multiplex PCR; TCRdb's copy keeps in-frame clones and lacks some. The sample has 20,000 to 25,000 clones; about 70% are singletons. Unexposed donor CD4+ T cells date from about 2010-2019, before the COVID-19 pandemic. After about 10 days of culture, CD4+ T cells were isolated. Material: CD4+ T cells from PBMCs, cultured in vitro. Receptors originate from a human donor in good health.

The chain carries TRBV9 and TRBJ2-1; 10 nucleotides line up with TRBD2. Germline CDR1 is SGDLS and CDR2 is YYNGEE. The junction had 5 bases not matched to a gene; V was cut back by 2 bases and J by 6 bases. The CDR3 consists of 15 residues. CDR3 sequence reads: CASSVLAGDGNEQFF. The CDR3 coding sequence is TGTGCCAGCAGCGTCCTAGCGGGAGATGGCAATGAGCAGTTCTTC.

CDR3: CASSPAGLVTNEQFF. The CDR3 bases are TGTGCCAGCAGCCCGGCCGGACTAGTTACGAATGAGCAGTTCTTC. The gene calls are TRBV5-4 and TRBJ2-1; 7 bases agree with TRBD2. V lost 4 bases and J lost 7; bases outside the gene matches: 11. The CDR3 totals 15 residues. Per the germline V gene, CDR1 is SGHNT and CDR2 is YYREEE (reference sequence).

The chain employs TRBV7-9 and TRBJ2-7; D gene ambiguous. From germline, CDR1 is SEHNR and CDR2 FQNEAQ (reference sequence). V was clipped by 1 base and J by 4 bases, with 11 bases between them. This CDR3 is built from 14 residues. The CDR3 coding sequence is TGTGCCAGCAGCTTAGAGTCCCGCGCATACGAGCAGTACTTC. Translated, it gives CASSLESRAYEQYF.

This clone has only a few counts. V and J are TRBV3-1 (or the pseudogene TRBV3-2) and TRBJ2-2, with 9 bases that match TRBD2. The CDR3 has 14 amino acids. Trimming at V came to 8 bases and at J to 6 bases, leaving 7 bases not matched to a gene. Germline V CDR1 and CDR2: LGHDT, YNNKEL (reference sequence). The CDR3 nucleotides read TGTGCCAGCTTCGCTAGCGGGAAATCCGGGGAGCTGTTTTTT. It yields the protein CASFASGKSGELFF.

A remark on this clone: At the DNA level, this CDR3 is encoded by other sequences in the same sample as well. This rearrangement joins TRBV19 to TRBJ2-5; D gene uncertain. Trimming took 1 base from V and 2 from J, leaving 8 bases between them. This CDR3 has 14 amino acids. Germline V gives CDR1 LNHDA, CDR2 SQIVND (reference sequence). CDR3 coding DNA: TGTGCCAGTAGTATAGGCGGTAGTCAAGAGACCCAGTACTTC. It is translated as CASSIGGSQETQYF.

V is TRBV7-3 and J is TRBJ2-6; D uncertain. Germline V gives CDR1 SGHTA, CDR2 FQGTGA. V was cut by 5 bases and J by 0 bases, with 11 bases left in between. This CDR3 has 16 amino acids. The CDR3 nucleotides are TGTGCCAGCAGCCCCAACAGTGACTCTGGGGCCAACGTCCTGACTTTC. Amino acids: CASSPNSDSGANVLTF.

This clone has just a few counts. This sequence joins TRBV30 and TRBJ1-3; TRBD1 agrees at 7 bases. V dropped 5 bases and J dropped 0; count of bases not matched to a gene: 4. The germline V gene encodes CDR1 GTSNPN and CDR2 SVGIG (reference sequence). The CDR3 is 14 residues long. The CDR3 loop is CAWRGTDSGNTIYF. The CDR3 DNA sequence: TGTGCCTGGCGTGGGACAGACTCTGGAAACACCATATATTTT.

V is TRBV30 and J is TRBJ1-5, with D possibly being TRBD1 (5 bases). The ends were cut back, 0 bases at V and 0 bases at J, with 15 bases in the middle. Germline V gives CDR1 GTSNPN, CDR2 SVGIG (reference sequence). The CDR3 length is 17 residues. The CDR3 bases are TGTGCCTGGAGTGTGGGGGGGGGTTCATATAGCAATCAGCCCCAGCATTTT. It codes for CAWSVGGGSYSNQPQHF.

The chain is built from TRBV5-1 and TRBJ2-7; 13 positions agree with TRBD2. The CDR3 is 17 amino acids. With V trimmed by 2 bases and J by 5 bases, 10 bases remained unmatched. Germline V CDR1 and CDR2: SGHRS, YFSETQ. The CDR3 coding sequence is TGCGCCAGCAGCTTCGAGACTAGCGGGAGGACGTCCCACGAGCAGTACTTC. Translating gives CASSFETSGRTSHEQYF.

The chain links TRBV28 to TRBJ2-7, with 9 bases that match TRBD1. With V trimmed by 6 bases and J by 4 bases, 19 bases remained unmatched. Germline CDR1 is MDHEN and CDR2 is SYDVKM. CDR3 size: 18 residues. CDR3: CASRLGRGQGLKSYEQYF. The CDR3, as DNA: TGTGCCAGCAGGTTGGGTAGAGGACAGGGGCTCAAAAGTTACGAGCAGTACTTC.

The V and J genes are TRBV6-5 and TRBJ1-6; TRBD1 might be the D (5 bases). The germline V gene encodes CDR1 MNHEY and CDR2 SVGAGI. The V gene lost 5 bases and the J gene lost 8 bases, with 13 bases spanning the gap. The CDR3 length is 14 residues. The CDR3 sequence: CASSPRDRYSPLHF. As DNA, the CDR3 is TGTGCCAGCAGTCCCCGGGACCGGTATTCACCCCTCCACTTT.

V usage is TRBV6-5 and J usage is TRBJ1-5, with a weak D call TRBD1 (5 bases). Trimming removed 7 bases from V and 6 bases from J, with 13 bases in between. Germline CDR1 is MNHEY and CDR2 is SVGAGI. CDR3 size: 13 residues. The CDR3 DNA is TGTGCCAGCATCCGGGGGAGCGGTCAGCCCCAGCATTTT. Translation: CASIRGSGQPQHF.